These 29 T cell receptor beta chains share one sample of origin, sequenced in a study of T cell repertoires in cytomegalovirus infection (dated by TCRdb to between 2018 and 2021). TCRdb names Illumina HiSeq 1500 as the instrument used. TCRdb applied fastp at Q25 and MiXCR to the public reads, then kept only in-frame beta chains. Merged by CDR3 protein, the rows form single entries marked with the most common genes and DNA. In this sample the table shows hundreds of thousands of distinct CDR3 sequences, approximately 25% of which occur a single time. Clones ranked in the top ten supply 7% to 9% of the sample. Sequenced material: CD8+ T cells from PBMCs. The receptor set was obtained from a human donor in good health (CMV status not recorded). Some clones in this sample may be carry-over from other donors' samples.

The chain joins TRBV28 to TRBJ1-2, with TRBD1 identical over 8 bases. This CDR3 comprises 14 residues. With V trimmed by 1 base and J by 6 bases, 4 bases remained unmatched. Germline V gives CDR1 MDHEN, CDR2 SYDVKM. The CDR3, as DNA: TGTGCCAGCAGTTTATCCGAACAGGGGGATGGCTACACCTTC. Protein: CASSLSEQGDGYTF.

This clonotype was seen just once. The chain links TRBV7-9 to TRBJ2-7; tentatively, D is TRBD1 or TRBD2 (7 bases each). The CDR3 length is 16 residues. Trimming left V 5 bases short and J 7 bases short, with 24 bases between. Germline values: CDR1 SEHNR, CDR2 FQNEAQ (reference sequence). The CDR3 nucleotides are TGTGCCAGCAGCAAATGGGACAGCGGGGCCCCTGGGGAGCAGTACGTC. Protein sequence: CASSKWDSGAPGEQYV.

This clonotype was observed a few times. The genes are TRBV6-6 and TRBJ2-3, with 8 bases fitting TRBD2. CDR1 MNHNY and CDR2 SVGAGI come from the germline V gene (reference sequence). Trimming took 4 bases from V and 4 from J; bases not matched to a gene: 13. The CDR3 has 17 residues. The CDR3 coding sequence is TGTGCCAGCAGTTCATTAGCGGGGTCGGTGGACGCAGATACGCAGTATTTT. Its protein is CASSSLAGSVDADTQYF.

This chain uses TRBV4-1 with TRBJ2-1; 9 nucleotides match TRBD2. The CDR3 totals 16 residues. With V trimmed by 3 bases and J by 6 bases, 9 bases remained unmatched. CDR1 and CDR2 from the germline V gene are MGHRA and YSYEKL. CDR3 in DNA: TGCGCCAGCAGCCACCCCGAGCGGGGGGCGGGCAATGAGCAGTTCTTC. Translating it yields CASSHPERGAGNEQFF.

The J gene is TRBJ1-3, the V gene TRBV7-2; D unclear. Germline assignment: CDR1 SGHTA and CDR2 FQGNSA. The CDR3 totals 14 residues. Trimming took off 5 bases at V and 3 bases at J, with 11 bases between the two ends. The chain's CDR3 is CASSQVEDGNTIYF. The CDR3 coding sequence is TGTGCCAGCAGCCAGGTGGAAGATGGAAACACCATATATTTT.

Written as DNA, the CDR3 is TGCAGCGGAGAAAGGGACACTGAAGCTTTCTTT. Protein product: CSGERDTEAFF. The chain carries TRBV29-1 and TRBJ1-1; D unclear. Germline CDR1 is SQVTM and CDR2 is ANQGSEA. The CDR3 extends over 11 amino acids. V lost 7 bases to trimming and J lost 3 bases, with 9 bases between them.

On this clonotype itself: Germline and junction disagree at one end, which may indicate a read error. J is TRBJ2-2 and V is TRBV6-2 or TRBV6-3, with D possibly being TRBD2 (6 bases). The CDR3 loop spans 14 amino acids. Germline V gene lookup returns CDR1 MNHEY and CDR2 SVGEGT. The CDR3 here is CVSGWGTDTGELFF. CDR3 in DNA: TGTGTCAGCGGCTGGGGGACTGACACCGGGGAGCTGTTTTTT.

The chain carries TRBV29-1 and TRBJ2-3, with TRBD1 matching 9 bases. Germline CDR1 and CDR2: SQVTM and ANQGSEA. Trimming took 7 bases from V and 1 from J; bases not matched to a gene: 3. There are 13 residues in the CDR3. The CDR3 sequence: CSGTGVRTDTQYF. The CDR3 nucleotides are TGCAGCGGGACAGGGGTCCGCACAGATACGCAGTATTTT.

The rearrangement uses TRBV6-2 or TRBV6-3 and TRBJ2-1; tentative D call: TRBD1 (6 bases). V gave up 4 bases and J gave up 4 bases, with 14 bases separating them. This CDR3 region has 15 residues. In germline, CDR1 is MNHEY, CDR2 SVGEGT. This CDR3 reads CASSLTGPAYNEQFF. CDR3 DNA: TGTGCCAGCAGTTTGACAGGCCCAGCTTACAATGAGCAGTTCTTC.

This clonotype was seen a handful of times. The chain uses TRBV5-1 and TRBJ2-1, with 11 nucleotides matching TRBD2. The junction had 4 bases not matched to a gene; V was cut back by 6 bases and J by 5 bases. CDR3 size: 14 residues. The germline gives CDR1 SGHRS, CDR2 YFSETQ. CDR3 in amino acids: CASTYSGGDNEQFF. The CDR3 DNA follows: TGCGCCAGCACATATAGCGGGGGGGACAATGAGCAGTTCTTC.

Only one count was recorded for this clonotype. This clone may be a read error of a much larger clone one base away. The chain carries TRBV7-6 and TRBJ2-7; no clear D gene. This CDR3 has 13 amino acids. The V gene lost 7 bases and the J gene lost 5 bases, with 15 bases spanning the gap. Per the germline V gene, CDR1 is SGHVS and CDR2 is FNYEAQ. The CDR3: CASNSPGWDEQYF. The CDR3, as DNA: TGTGCCAGCAACTCCCCGGGCTGGGACGAGCAGTACTTC.

J is TRBJ2-7 and V is TRBV20-1; TRBD2 might be the D (5 bases). Germline-derived CDR1 and CDR2 are DFQATT and SNEGSKA (reference sequence). V was clipped by 1 base and J by 4 bases, with 17 bases between them. This CDR3 is built from 15 residues. This CDR3 reads CSARGTPDPLYEQYF. The CDR3, as DNA: TGCAGTGCTAGAGGGACTCCCGACCCCCTATACGAGCAGTACTTC.

J is TRBJ2-7 and V is TRBV20-1; a possible D gene is TRBD1 (7 bases). Trimming took off 3 bases at V and 7 bases at J, with 16 bases between the two ends. Germline CDR1 and CDR2: DFQATT and SNEGSKA (reference sequence). This CDR3 is built from 13 residues. CDR3 in DNA: TGCAGTGCTAGGGACCTGACAGGGAGGGAGCAGTACGTC. It yields the protein CSARDLTGREQYV.

This clonotype was found many times. V and J are TRBV6-1 and TRBJ2-1; the D gene could be TRBD1 or TRBD2 (5 bases each). The CDR3 extends over 16 amino acids. From germline, CDR1 is MNHNS and CDR2 SASEGT. V lost 3 bases and J 5 bases, leaving 17 bases between the germline ends. This CDR3 reads CASSEIRRTTHNEQFF. The CDR3 nucleotides are TGTGCCAGCAGTGAGATACGGAGGACAACTCACAATGAGCAGTTCTTC.

This clonotype appeared once. A much larger clone lies a single base off, so this may be a read error. The rearrangement links TRBV4-1 to TRBJ1-1; 7 nucleotides align to TRBD1. The CDR3 has 16 amino acids. Germline V lookup: CDR1 MGHRA, CDR2 YSYEKL. The CDR3 spells CTSSQEAGQMNTEAFF. The CDR3 DNA sequence: TGCACCAGCAGCCAAGAGGCGGGACAGATGAACACTGAAGCTTTCTTT.

The J gene is TRBJ2-1, the V gene TRBV2, with TRBD2 as a possible D gene (6 bases). Between the trimmed V and J ends, which lost 4 bases and 0 bases, there was a span of 13 bases. Germline V gives CDR1 SNHLY, CDR2 FYNNEI. This CDR3 has 16 amino acids. The CDR3 loop is CASSAGAGPSYNEQFF. In nucleotides, the CDR3 is TGTGCCAGCAGTGCTGGGGCGGGACCCTCCTACAATGAGCAGTTCTTC.

This clonotype appeared once. The J gene is TRBJ2-5, the V gene TRBV5-3; TRBD1 agrees at 10 bases. TRBV5-3 is treated as an ORF (open reading frame) with a function not yet certain. Trimming cost V 8 bases and J 5 bases; bases outside gene matches: 12. The CDR3 runs 15 residues. CDR3 residues: CASSPVPGQGETQYF. CDR3 DNA: TGTGCCAGCAGCCCGGTCCCGGGACAGGGGGAGACCCAGTACTTC.

CDR3 nucleotide sequence: TGTGCCAGCAGCACGGGGACAGAGACTAACTATGGCTACACCTTC. Translation gives CASSTGTETNYGYTF. The chain is built from TRBV7-9 and TRBJ1-2, with 7 nucleotides matching TRBD1. V shed 5 bases and J 0 bases; nucleotides not matched to a gene: 6. The CDR3 sequence is 15 residues long. The germline CDR1 and CDR2 sequences are SEHNR and FQNEAQ (reference sequence).

This clonotype was seen a handful of times. This may arise from a read error, as a much more abundant clone is one base away. The rearrangement uses TRBV12-3 or TRBV12-4 and TRBJ1-2, with TRBD1 matching over 11 bases. J gave up 2 bases and V 6 bases, and 2 bases lay outside the gene matches. The CDR3 length is 14 residues. CDR3 DNA: TGTGCCAGCAGCGGGGACAGGGGGAACTATGGCTACACCTTC. Protein: CASSGDRGNYGYTF.

This clonotype was seen once. Germline is not matched at one junction end, which may reflect a read error. V and J are TRBV7-9 and TRBJ1-1, with D maybe TRBD1 (6 bases). Per the germline V gene, CDR1 is SEHNR and CDR2 is FQNEAQ (reference sequence). The CDR3 spans 16 residues. This chain's CDR3 is CTSSPTFRGFATEAFF. CDR3 DNA: TGTACCAGCAGCCCCACCTTCAGGGGATTTGCGACTGAAGCTTTCTTT.

The V gene is TRBV7-2, the J gene TRBJ2-1; 8 bases fit TRBD2. CDR1 is SGHTA and CDR2 is FQGNSA in the germline V gene. The length of the CDR3 is 15 residues. V was pared by 6 bases and J by 7 bases, with 11 bases of the junction left unmatched. The CDR3 bases are TGTGCCAGCAGTCTCGCGGGGGGCGTCCTTAATGAGCAGTTCTTC. Its translation is CASSLAGGVLNEQFF.

This chain uses TRBV12-3 or TRBV12-4 with TRBJ2-3; D ambiguous. Between the trimmed V and J ends, which lost 5 bases and 0 bases, there was a span of 15 bases. The CDR3 is 16 residues long. The CDR3 bases are TGTGCCAGCAGTCCCGAAGGGCCTGCAAGCACAGATACGCAGTATTTT. Its translation: CASSPEGPASTDTQYF.

The sample holds a few counts of this clonotype. The chain uses TRBV6-1 and TRBJ1-3; 10 nucleotides agree with TRBD1. J was trimmed by 8 bases and V by 8 bases; bases with no gene match: 6. CDR1 MNHNS and CDR2 SASEGT come from the germline V gene. The CDR3 length is 13 residues. The DNA of the CDR3 is TGTGCCAGCCGGACAGGGGGAGCGGACACCATATATTTT. Amino acid sequence: CASRTGGADTIYF.

The gene calls are TRBV6-6 and TRBJ2-5; no clear D. This CDR3 is built from 13 residues. V lost 2 bases, J lost 4 bases, and 8 bases lay in between. Germline assignment: CDR1 MNHNY and CDR2 SVGAGI (reference sequence). CDR3 sequence reads: CASSYNLVETQYF. The CDR3 DNA reads as TGTGCCAGCAGTTACAACTTAGTAGAGACCCAGTACTTC.

This clonotype was recorded a few times. A read error may be the cause here, since a much bigger clone is one base away. The V and J genes are TRBV6-8 and TRBJ2-7, with D unclear. This CDR3 is 11 amino acids long. Germline loops: CDR1 MNHGY, CDR2 SAAAGT. V dropped 8 bases and J dropped 3 bases, with 8 bases sitting between them. The CDR3 nucleotides read TGTGCCAGCGGGGTCAGCTACGAGCAGTACTTC. Protein sequence: CASGVSYEQYF.

This clonotype has only a few counts. This chain links TRBV27 with TRBJ2-3; D not certain. Germline V lookup: CDR1 MNHEY, CDR2 SMNVEV (reference sequence). The CDR3 spans 14 residues. V was cut by 2 bases and J by 6 bases, with 12 bases left in between. CDR3 bases: TGTGCCAGCAGTTTAGAACGGATTCGGGATACGCAGTATTTT. This translates into CASSLERIRDTQYF.

This clonotype was counted ten times or more. The V call is TRBV7-2, the J call TRBJ2-1; 7 nucleotides match TRBD1. In germline, CDR1 is SGHTA, CDR2 FQGNSA. The J segment lost 0 bases and the V segment lost 6 bases, leaving 8 bases of the junction unmatched. This CDR3 is built from 16 residues. The CDR3: CASRRDSTSSYNEQFF. Here the CDR3 DNA reads TGTGCCAGCAGGAGGGACAGTACGAGCTCCTACAATGAGCAGTTCTTC.

The rearrangement links TRBV10-3 to TRBJ2-1, with a possible D match to TRBD2 (5 bases). The CDR3 has 16 residues. Germline assignment: CDR1 ENHRY and CDR2 SYGVKD. The V end was cut by 7 bases, the J end by 0 bases, with 16 bases between. Here the CDR3 reads CAITTRAPSSYNEQFF. The CDR3 nucleotides are TGTGCCATCACAACGAGGGCCCCCAGCTCCTACAATGAGCAGTTCTTC.

This clonotype has just a few counts. The genes are TRBV2 and TRBJ1-3; D gene ambiguous. The V gene lost 7 bases and the J gene lost 9 bases, with 22 bases spanning the gap. The CDR3 spans 15 residues. The germline V gene has CDR1 SNHLY and CDR2 FYNNEI. This CDR3 is CASKVRGPEGGTIYF. The CDR3 coding sequence is TGTGCCAGCAAGGTTCGGGGTCCAGAGGGTGGCACCATATATTTT.